The TCR beta chain under discussion was sequenced for a study of human T cells and chemical hapten exposure. Across the whole study: Alopecia areata, totalis or universalis affected patients, mainly female. Across samples, TCR yields varied, mostly owing to small differences in pooled library volumes. General study findings and limits: TCRs at high frequency, those above 1 in 1000, did not change with DPC sensitization.

This clonotype was picked up many times. Its antigen is still unknown. Methods used by the authors: Between about 23,224 and 700,000 TCRs appeared in each sample, and the median stood at 95,638. In TCRdb, the RACE reads were re-called with MiXCR into one record per CDR3 protein. None of the V and J calls come from the authors' own analysis; TCRdb made them. The sample lists approximately 89,000 distinct CDR3 sequences; more than 6.5% were seen once. Time point here: patch test 2, 6 weeks after DPC sensitization. Treatment of the sample: therapeutic diphenylcyclopropenone sensitization with weekly scalp DPC. The CDR3 consists of 17 residues. After removal of 1 base from V and 1 base from J, the junction contained 7 bases not matched to a gene. CDR1 is LGHDT, CDR2 YNNKEL, per germline (reference sequence).

The sequencing here drew on whole blood, taken in connection with sensitization to the hapten diphenylcyclopropenone (DPC). This TCR came from a woman between 25 and 40 years old with alopecia areata. Some clones in this sample may be carry-over from other donors' samples. This rearrangement joins TRBV3-1 to TRBJ2-3; 8 bases are shared with TRBD2. The CDR3 DNA follows: TGTGCCAGCAGCCAAGTCCTCTCACTAGCGGGCACAGATACGCAGTATTTT. It codes for CASSQVLSLAGTDTQYF.